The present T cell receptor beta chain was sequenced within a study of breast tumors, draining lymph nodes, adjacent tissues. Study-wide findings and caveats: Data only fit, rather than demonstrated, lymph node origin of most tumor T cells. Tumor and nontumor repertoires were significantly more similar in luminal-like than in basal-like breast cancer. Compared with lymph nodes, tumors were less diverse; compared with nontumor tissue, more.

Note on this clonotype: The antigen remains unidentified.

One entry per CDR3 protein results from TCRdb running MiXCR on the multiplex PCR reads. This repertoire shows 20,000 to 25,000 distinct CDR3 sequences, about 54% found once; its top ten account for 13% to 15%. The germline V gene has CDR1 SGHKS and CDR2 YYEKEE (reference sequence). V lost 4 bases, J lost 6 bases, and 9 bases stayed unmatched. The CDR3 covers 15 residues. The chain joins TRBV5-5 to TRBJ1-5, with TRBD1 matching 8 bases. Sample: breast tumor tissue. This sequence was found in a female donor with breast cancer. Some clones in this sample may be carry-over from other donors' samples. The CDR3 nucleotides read TGTGCCAGCAGCCACGACAGGGGTAGAAGTCAGCCCCAGCATTTT. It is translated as CASSHDRGRSQPQHF.